This TCR beta chain was identified in a study of patients and donors after allogeneic stem cell transplantation. This clonotype was observed a handful of times. This CDR3 comprises 14 residues. Looked up from germline, CDR1 is SGHRS and CDR2 is YFSETQ. After removal of 4 bases from V and 2 bases from J, the junction contained 6 bases not matched to a gene. TCRdb re-called the RT-PCR reads through MiXCR, storing one row per CDR3 protein. The data show a few hundred thousand distinct CDR3 sequences, about 37% seen once. The chain couples TRBV5-1 to TRBJ2-7; 7 bases map to TRBD1. This TCR was sampled from a human donor who was either an allogeneic HSCT recipient or a stem cell or donor lymphocyte infusion donor (not recorded which). It is not recorded whose cells these are; they may come from a transplant donor. The sequenced sample consisted of blood, either unsorted or a sorted T cell fraction (not recorded which). CDR3 in DNA: TGCGCCAGCAGCCCGGGACAGTTAACCTACGAGCAGTACTTC. It specifies CASSPGQLTYEQYF.